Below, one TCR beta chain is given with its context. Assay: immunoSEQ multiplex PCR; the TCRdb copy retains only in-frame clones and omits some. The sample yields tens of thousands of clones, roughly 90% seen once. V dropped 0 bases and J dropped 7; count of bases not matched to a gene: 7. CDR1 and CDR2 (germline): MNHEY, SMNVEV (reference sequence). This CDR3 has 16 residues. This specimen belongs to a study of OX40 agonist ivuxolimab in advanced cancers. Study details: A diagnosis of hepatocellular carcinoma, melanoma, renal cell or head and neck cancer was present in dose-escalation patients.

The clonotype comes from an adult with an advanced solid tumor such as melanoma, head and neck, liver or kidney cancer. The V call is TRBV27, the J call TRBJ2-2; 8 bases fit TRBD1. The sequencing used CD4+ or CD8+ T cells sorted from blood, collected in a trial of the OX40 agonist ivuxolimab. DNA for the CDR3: TGTGCCAGCAGTTTATCAGGCAGGGGGCGGGGCGGGGAGCTGTTTTTT. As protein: CASSLSGRGRGGELFF.